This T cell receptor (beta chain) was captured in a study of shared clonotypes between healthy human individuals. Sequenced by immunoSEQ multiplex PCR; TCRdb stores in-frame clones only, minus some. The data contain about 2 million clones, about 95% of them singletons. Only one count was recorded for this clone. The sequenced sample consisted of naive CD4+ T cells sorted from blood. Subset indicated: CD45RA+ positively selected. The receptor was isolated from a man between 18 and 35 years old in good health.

Written as DNA, the CDR3 is TGTGCCAGCAGTTTATTCGGCAGCGGCAATCAGCCCCAGCATTTT. It yields the protein CASSLFGSGNQPQHF. The chain is built from TRBV27 and TRBJ1-5; D not certain. This CDR3 has 15 amino acids. Trimming stripped 1 base from V and 2 bases from J, with 9 bases between. CDR1 is MNHEY, CDR2 SMNVEV, per germline (reference sequence).